This entry concerns a single T cell receptor (beta chain). The data were obtained in a study of CD8 T cells in Susac syndrome. Sequencing of TCR beta covered CD8+ and CD4+ T cells obtained from blood. The germline V gene encodes CDR1 SGHRS and CDR2 YFSETQ. CDR3 size: 15 residues. Deletions cut 5 bases from V and 7 bases from J, with 19 bases between. Reverse transcription of about 0.45 to 1 ug RNA was carried out with random hexamers. TCR beta CDR3 was amplified by immunoSEQ multiplex PCR. This amplification extended across 54 Vbeta and 13 Jbeta segments. TCRdb reprocessed the immunoSEQ multiplex PCR reads with MiXCR, giving one entry per CDR3 protein. The sample lists around 100,000 distinct CDR3 sequences, about 95% occurring once.

Sequencing was performed on CD8+ T cells from PBMCs. The V and J genes are TRBV5-1 and TRBJ2-1, with D perhaps given as TRBD1 or TRBD2 (6 bases each). This receptor was taken from a human donor with Susac syndrome. The CDR3 nucleotides read TGCGCCAGCAGGCCCGGACCCGGGGGCCGGAATGAGCAGTTCTTC. The encoded protein is CASRPGPGGRNEQFF.